This TCR beta chain was identified during a study of OX40 agonist ivuxolimab in advanced cancers. Study conclusions and caveats: Among patients with partial responses at 0.1-3.0 mg/kg, clonal expansion was among the lowest.

Remarks on this clone: Its target is unknown.

The germline gives CDR1 SGHAT, CDR2 FQNNGV. The CDR3 runs to 14 residues. V shed 5 bases and J 7 bases; nucleotides not matched to a gene: 10. Repertoires were generated with immunoSEQ multiplex PCR, while TCRdb's copy carries only in-frame clones and drops some. The profile shows about 86,000 clones, roughly 87% of them singletons. The sequenced sample was CD4+ or CD8+ T cells sorted from blood, obtained in a trial of the OX40 agonist ivuxolimab. The chain recombines TRBV11-2 with TRBJ1-1; TRBD1 agrees at 7 bases. The clonotype originates from an adult with an advanced solid tumor such as melanoma, head and neck, liver or kidney cancer. CDR3 bases: TGTGCCAGCAGCCCGAACGGACAGGTCCTTGAAGCTTTCTTT. This translates into CASSPNGQVLEAFF.